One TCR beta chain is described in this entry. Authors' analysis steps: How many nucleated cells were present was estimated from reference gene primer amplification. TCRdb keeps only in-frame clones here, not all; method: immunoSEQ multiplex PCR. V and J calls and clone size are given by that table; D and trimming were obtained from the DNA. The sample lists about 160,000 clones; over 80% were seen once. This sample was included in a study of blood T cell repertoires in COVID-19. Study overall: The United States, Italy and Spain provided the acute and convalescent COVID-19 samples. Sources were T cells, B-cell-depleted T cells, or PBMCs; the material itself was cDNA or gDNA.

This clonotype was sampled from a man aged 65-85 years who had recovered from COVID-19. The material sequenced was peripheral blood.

The CDR3 DNA is TGTGCCAGCAACGCGAGGACTAATGAAAAACTGTTTTTT. Its translation: CASNARTNEKLFF. V usage is TRBV2 and J usage is TRBJ1-4; D call uncertain. V gave up 7 bases and J gave up 2 bases, with 8 bases separating them. This CDR3 contains 13 residues. Germline values: CDR1 SNHLY, CDR2 FYNNEI.